Given below is one T cell receptor beta chain in context. The specificity of this receptor is unknown. No base quality values were provided; no much bigger clone lies one nucleotide off. The sample comes from a study of blood T cell repertoires in COVID-19 (TCRdb year 2020). For the study in its entirety: The collaborator samples originated in the United States, Italy and Spain and spanned the acute and convalescent phases of COVID-19. Deeply sampled blood TCRbeta repertoires from subjects exposed to, actively infected with, or recovered from COVID-19 were included in the dataset. The sample metadata nearly always contained a de-identified subject ID, COVID-19 status, age in years and sex. The repertoires were released in a freely available public database meant as a resource for research on the immune response to SARS-CoV-2. Samples came from the ongoing ImmuneRACE study (first 160 participants) plus 1,254 subjects from 6 global collaborators. Where available, HLA class I and class II types were taken from metadata supplied by the sample provider and were not determined by assay-based typing. The material from the prospective study consisted of cDNA or gDNA derived from T cells, B-cell-depleted T cells, or PBMCs. What the research found in general, with its limitations: The amount of clinical and demographic metadata varied by source and participant and was provided uncurated.

Its CDR3 holds 15 amino acids, cysteine through phenylalanine. The entry retains the CDR3 DNA only, 45 bases that are in frame from base 1. CDR1 MNHEY and CDR2 SVGAGI are derived from the germline V gene. V ends up 2 bases short and J 6 bases short, with an unmatched junction base count of 6. TCRbeta CDR3 regions were amplified from genomic DNA by means of the immunoSEQ Assay, a bias-controlled multiplex PCR. Per the original workflow: The number of nucleated cells in each sample was estimated by amplification of reference gene primers within the assay. To quantify the absolute abundance of each unique TCRbeta CDR3 rearrangement, sequence reads were collapsed and filtered. For each sample, productive Simpson clonality was calculated as the square root of Simpson's diversity index over productive rearrangements. TCRdb took this table from immuneACCESS and kept in-frame rearrangements with V and J called. Such tables lack part of the clones; where checked against another copy, unresolved V genes explain under half of the gap, and the rest is unexplained. Clone size and the V and J calls come from that table; the DNA yielded D and trimming. The sample data list over 350,000 clones, and more than 85% of these were observed just once. The ten largest clones represent more than 0.85% of the sample.

Enrolling through a virtual design, the prospective study's participants ranged in age from roughly 18 to 89 years and lived across roughly 23 United States geographic areas. Cohort assignment in the prospective study relied on participant-reported clinical history from a screening survey and a study questionnaire. A participant counted as exposed if, within 2 weeks of entering the study, that participant had been in contact with someone who had a PCR-confirmed or clinician-diagnosed COVID-19 case. In the prospective study, mobile phlebotomists collected whole blood, serum and a nasopharyngeal or oropharyngeal swab from each participant. Participants in the prospective study had the option to provide additional blood draws and questionnaires over a roughly 2-month period. Prospective study blood samples were shipped either frozen or at room temperature before DNA extraction.

In this chain, TRBV6-5 is recombined with TRBJ1-2, with 10 junctional bases fitting TRBD1. Sequenced sample: PBMCs or T cells enriched from blood (not recorded which). The TCR was taken from a woman aged 40 to 50 who had been exposed to COVID-19. The nucleotide sequence reads TGTGCCAGCAGTTACGAGACAGGGGGCAGGGATGGCTACACCTTC. It is translated as CASSYETGGRDGYTF.